Shown below are 25 T cell receptor beta chains from a single sample sequenced in a study of cytomegalovirus exposure and HLA in healthy donors. Researchers ran the PCR with 60 Vbeta and 13 Jbeta primers. The data were produced by immunoSEQ multiplex PCR, yet TCRdb's version contains in-frame clones alone and is incomplete. The repertoire consists of about 250,000 clones, with more than 75% occurring once and the leading ten covering approximately 0.24%. The sequenced sample consisted of PBMCs. The receptors stem from a girl aged 2 to 10 in good health and CMV-seronegative.

The chain couples TRBV20-1 to TRBJ1-4, with D perhaps matching TRBD1 (5 bases). The CDR3 spans 11 residues. Trimming took 6 bases from V and 12 from J, leaving 14 bases between them. Germline CDR1 is DFQATT and CDR2 is SNEGSKA (reference sequence). CDR3 residues: CSAALRGELFF. The DNA for the CDR3 is TGCAGTGCAGCCCTCCGGGGGGAACTGTTTTTT.

The V and J genes are TRBV25-1 and TRBJ1-1; the D gene is possibly TRBD1 (5 bases). The length of the CDR3 is 14 residues. The germline V gene has CDR1 MGHDK and CDR2 SYGVNS. V gave up 10 bases and J gave up 0 bases, with 15 bases separating them. The CDR3 reads CATRLGGMNTEAFF. The CDR3 coding sequence is TGTGCCACCAGATTGGGGGGGATGAACACTGAAGCTTTCTTT. Full variable domain (outside the CDR3, taken from reference TRBV25-1 and TRBJ1-1): EADIYQTPRYLVIGTGKKITLECSQTMGHDKMYWYQQDPGMELHLIHYSYGVNSTEKGDLSSESTVSRIRTEHFPLTLESARPSHTSQYLCATRLGGMNTEAFFGQGTRLTVV.

The chain carries TRBV15 and TRBJ2-1, with 13 bases lining up with TRBD2. This CDR3 region has 14 residues. V dropped 11 bases and J dropped 5; count of bases not matched to a gene: 6. Germline V gene sequence: CDR1 LNHNV, CDR2 YYDKDF (reference sequence). The CDR3 loop is CAAHGTSGDNEQFF. DNA of the CDR3: TGTGCCGCCCATGGGACTAGCGGGGACAATGAGCAGTTCTTC.

This chain connects TRBV7-3 to TRBJ1-6; TRBD1 matches 7 bases. CDR1 is SGHTA, CDR2 FQGTGA, per germline. The CDR3 loop spans 15 amino acids. Trimming removed 3 bases from V and 5 bases from J; junction bases left unmatched: 4. The CDR3 DNA reads as TGTGCCAGCAGCTTGAAGGGGGCTCATAATTCACCCCTCCACTTT. Its translation is CASSLKGAHNSPLHF.

The chain combines TRBV7-9 with TRBJ2-1, with no clear D. V dropped 5 bases and J dropped 5 bases, with 10 bases sitting between them. This CDR3 comprises 13 residues. The V gene's germline CDR1 is SEHNR and CDR2 FQNEAQ (reference sequence). The CDR3 reads CASSIRGDNEQFF. The CDR3 coding sequence is TGTGCCAGCAGCATACGAGGAGACAATGAGCAGTTCTTC.

V gene TRBV7-9 combines with J gene TRBJ1-2; TRBD1 agrees at 8 bases. J gave up 4 bases and V 5 bases, and 3 bases lay outside the gene matches. The germline V gene encodes CDR1 SEHNR and CDR2 FQNEAQ (reference sequence). CDR3 length equals 13 residues. The CDR3 sequence: CASSVGQGYGYTF. DNA of the CDR3: TGTGCCAGCAGCGTTGGACAGGGCTATGGCTACACCTTC.

The rearrangement uses TRBV10-3 and TRBJ2-7; weak D call: TRBD2 (5 bases). Between the trimmed V and J ends, which lost 3 bases and 5 bases, there was a span of 14 bases. This CDR3 region has 14 residues. Germline loops: CDR1 ENHRY, CDR2 SYGVKD. The CDR3 DNA reads TGTGCCATCAGTGACAGCGGAGTCGGGGACGAGCAGTACTTC. Translating it yields CAISDSGVGDEQYF.

This sequence joins TRBV5-6 and TRBJ1-4; TRBD1 matches 7 bases. CDR1 SGHDT and CDR2 YYEEEE come from the germline V gene. The CDR3 totals 14 residues. V gave up 3 bases and J gave up 5 bases; unmatched junction bases: 4. The CDR3 DNA sequence: TGTGCCAGCAGCTCGGGACAGCGAAATGAAAAACTGTTTTTT. It codes for CASSSGQRNEKLFF.

The V and J genes are TRBV18 and TRBJ2-3, with a possible D match to TRBD2 (5 bases). From germline, CDR1 is KGHSH and CDR2 LQKENI. Trimming took off 1 base at V and 2 bases at J, with 10 bases between the two ends. The CDR3 runs 15 residues. DNA of the CDR3: TGTGCCAGCTCACCACAGACTATCGACACAGATACGCAGTATTTT. This gives the protein CASSPQTIDTDTQYF.

The rearrangement links TRBV13 to TRBJ1-5; D might be TRBD1 (5 bases). Trimming removed 2 bases from V and 3 bases from J, with 8 bases in between. CDR3 length: 14 residues. Looked up from germline, CDR1 is PRHDT and CDR2 is FYEKMQ (reference sequence). The CDR3 is CASSLRGPNQPQHF. CDR3 sequence (DNA): TGTGCCAGCAGCTTAAGGGGCCCCAATCAGCCCCAGCATTTT.

The chain employs TRBV30 and TRBJ2-3; 7 bases align to TRBD2. This CDR3 comprises 14 residues. Trimming removed 1 base from V and 5 bases from J; junction bases left unmatched: 6. Germline assignment: CDR1 GTSNPN and CDR2 SVGIG (reference sequence). The CDR3 sequence is CAWSGGGSGDTQYF. CDR3 bases: TGTGCCTGGAGTGGGGGGGGGAGTGGAGATACGCAGTATTTT.

The DNA for the CDR3 is TGCAGCGTTGAAGGGGGAGTAGGGCCGGTCCACGAGCAGTACTTC. As protein: CSVEGGVGPVHEQYF. The V and J genes are TRBV29-1 and TRBJ2-5; possibly TRBD2 for D (5 bases). The end of the DNA fits TRBJ2-7 better, so the J call may be wrong. The CDR3 spans 15 residues. The germline gives CDR1 SQVTM, CDR2 ANQGSEA.

The CDR3 spells CAWSLGRSTDTQYF. CDR3 coding DNA: TGTGCCTGGAGTCTCGGGAGGAGCACAGATACGCAGTATTTT. J is TRBJ2-3 and V is TRBV30, with 7 bases matching TRBD2. This CDR3 spans 14 amino acids. Germline V lookup: CDR1 GTSNPN, CDR2 SVGIG (reference sequence). J gave up 0 bases and V 2 bases, and 2 bases lay outside the gene matches. The variable domain in full, completed from reference TRBV30 and TRBJ2-3, reads SQTIHQWPATLVQPVGSPLSLECTVEGTSNPNLYWYRQAAGRGLQLLFYSVGIGQISSEVPQNLSASRPQDRQFILSSKKLLLSDSGFYLCAWSLGRSTDTQYFGPGTRLTVL.

The DNA of the CDR3 is TGTGCCAGTAGTATAGCTAGCGGGGGGGCGTCTGAGCAGTTCTTC. Encoded protein: CASSIASGGASEQFF. The genes are TRBV19 and TRBJ2-1; 12 bases line up with TRBD2. The CDR3 has 15 residues. Looked up from germline, CDR1 is LNHDA and CDR2 is SQIVND (reference sequence). V was pared by 1 base and J by 9 bases, with 4 bases of the junction left unmatched.

The rearrangement links TRBV12-2 to TRBJ1-6. TRBV12-2 is given as a pseudogene. The CDR3 consists of 18 residues. The CDR3 region is CASRLDPLLNSYNSPLHF. The CDR3 DNA sequence: TGTGCAAGTCGCTTAGACCCTCTTCTAAACTCCTATAATTCACCCCTCCACTTT.

V and J are TRBV15 and TRBJ1-4; 8 nucleotides line up with TRBD1. The V gene's germline CDR1 is LNHNV and CDR2 YYDKDF (reference sequence). V was pared by 1 base and J by 8 bases, with 6 bases of the junction left unmatched. The CDR3 is 15 residues long. This chain's CDR3 is CATSRGTGTREKLFF. The CDR3 region has the DNA TGTGCCACCAGCAGAGGGACAGGGACCAGGGAAAAACTGTTTTTT.

The chain recombines TRBV30 with TRBJ2-3, with D unclear. The CDR3 contains 11 residues. V was shortened by 2 bases and J by 8 bases, with 8 bases between the two germline ends. Germline V lookup: CDR1 GTSNPN, CDR2 SVGIG (reference sequence). This CDR3 reads CAWSHGRTQYF. The CDR3 nucleotides are TGTGCCTGGAGTCACGGTCGTACGCAGTATTTT.

This sequence joins TRBV13 and TRBJ2-7, with 8 positions matching TRBD1. Germline loops: CDR1 PRHDT, CDR2 FYEKMQ (reference sequence). V shed 3 bases and J 5 bases; nucleotides not matched to a gene: 6. There are 14 residues in the CDR3. The CDR3 loop reads CASSFRGRINEQYF. Here the CDR3 DNA reads TGTGCCAGCAGCTTCAGGGGGCGCATCAACGAGCAGTACTTC.

This clone was observed a handful of times. The chain joins TRBV6-1 to TRBJ1-2; weak D call: TRBD1 (6 bases). Germline V gene data show CDR1 as MNHNS and CDR2 as SASEGT. Between the trimmed V and J ends, which lost 7 bases and 8 bases, there was a span of 14 bases. This CDR3 contains 12 residues. DNA for the CDR3: TGTGCCAGCACTAAACAGGGAGGGGGCTACACCTTC. This codes for CASTKQGGGYTF.

V usage is TRBV5-1 and J usage is TRBJ2-4; 7 bases are a match to TRBD2. The germline gives CDR1 SGHRS, CDR2 YFSETQ. The ends lost 2 bases at V and 0 bases at J; junction bases unmatched: 2. The CDR3 is 15 residues long. CDR3: CASSFSGVAKNIQYF. CDR3 nucleotides: TGCGCCAGCAGCTTCAGCGGGGTAGCCAAAAACATTCAGTACTTC.

CDR3 coding DNA: TGTGCTAGTGGTTGGACAGGTCCCTGGCCCCAGCATTTT. Amino acid sequence: CASGWTGPWPQHF. The chain is built from TRBV12-5 and TRBJ1-5; 7 bases are shared with TRBD1. J gave up 9 bases and V 4 bases, and 6 bases lay outside the gene matches. Germline CDR1 is LGHNT and CDR2 is FRNRAP. The CDR3 length is 13 residues.

This chain uses TRBV6-5 with TRBJ1-2; no clear D gene. This CDR3 spans 13 amino acids. Germline values: CDR1 MNHEY, CDR2 SVGAGI. With 5 bases removed from V and 8 bases from J, the gap between germline ends came to 15 bases. The CDR3 sequence is CASSPRVLEGYTF. The CDR3 DNA reads TGTGCCAGCAGTCCCCGGGTGTTGGAGGGCTACACCTTC.

The genes are TRBV5-1 and TRBJ1-3; D is ambiguous. Trimming took off 1 base at V and 4 bases at J, with 15 bases between the two ends. The CDR3 extends over 16 amino acids. The V gene's germline CDR1 is SGHRS and CDR2 YFSETQ. The DNA of the CDR3 is TGCGCCAGCAGCTTGTATGGTGAGGAGTCAGGAAACACCATATATTTT. It is translated as CASSLYGEESGNTIYF.

The gene calls are TRBV5-8 and TRBJ2-7; the match to TRBD2 covers 11 bases. Germline V lookup: CDR1 SGHTS, CDR2 YDEGEE. Trimming removed 4 bases from V and 6 bases from J; junction bases left unmatched: 3. The CDR3 runs to 13 residues. For the CDR3, the DNA is TGTGCCAGCAGCCGTGGGACTAGCGGCGAGCAGTACTTC. This translates into CASSRGTSGEQYF.

The chain joins TRBV7-9 to TRBJ1-2; 9 nucleotides line up with TRBD1. This CDR3 has 16 residues. CDR1 is SEHNR and CDR2 is FQNEAQ in the germline V gene (reference sequence). V was clipped by 1 base and J by 3 bases; unmatched bases: 6. The CDR3 nucleotides read TGTGCCAGCAGCTTAGGGGACAGGGTTGGTGACTATGGCTACACCTTC. Translation gives CASSLGDRVGDYGYTF. Together with reference TRBV7-9 and TRBJ1-2, the CDR3 gives the full variable domain: DTGVSQNPRHKITKRGQNVTFRCDPISEHNRLYWYRQTLGQGPEFLTYFQNEAQLEKSRLLSDRFSAERPKGSFSTLEIQRTEQGDSAMYLCASSLGDRVGDYGYTFGSGTRLTVV.